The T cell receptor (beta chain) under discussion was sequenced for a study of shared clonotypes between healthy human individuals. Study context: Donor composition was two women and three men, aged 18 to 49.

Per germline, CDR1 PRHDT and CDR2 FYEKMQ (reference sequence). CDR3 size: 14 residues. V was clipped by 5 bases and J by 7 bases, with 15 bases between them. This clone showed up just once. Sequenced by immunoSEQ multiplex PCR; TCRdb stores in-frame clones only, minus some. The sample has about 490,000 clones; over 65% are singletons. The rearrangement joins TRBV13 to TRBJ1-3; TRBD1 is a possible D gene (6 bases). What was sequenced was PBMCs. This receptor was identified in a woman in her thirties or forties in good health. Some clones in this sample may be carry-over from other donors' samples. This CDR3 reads CASSTGHRGNTIYF. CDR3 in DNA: TGTGCCAGCAGCACGGGACACCGCGGGAACACCATATATTTT.